The present T cell receptor (beta chain) was sequenced within a study of blood T cells in healthy people across ages. For every donor, a draw yielded ten milliliters of peripheral blood. As for this clonotype: The antigen is not known.

A J-beta primer mix and a sample-barcoded 5' primer were used in a second PCR of about 7 to 12 cycles. TCRdb reanalysed the 5' RACE reads using MiXCR and keeps one entry per CDR3 protein. The sample lists hundreds of thousands of distinct CDR3 sequences; about 43% were seen once. Study-wide findings and caveats: TCR beta diversity per million T cells fell roughly linearly with age. Long-lived and aged donors differed, with more naive CD4+ cells and higher diversity in the long-lived.

This clonotype originated in an elderly man in good health. The specimen sequenced was blood.

The CDR3 sequence: CSAREVDRGGYTF. Here the CDR3 DNA reads TGCAGTGCTAGAGAAGTGGACAGGGGTGGCTACACCTTC. The gene calls are TRBV20-1 and TRBJ1-2, with 9 bases that match TRBD1. Per germline, CDR1 DFQATT and CDR2 SNEGSKA (reference sequence). This CDR3 region has 13 residues. Germline trimming cut 0 bases from V and 7 bases from J; bases unmatched to any gene: 3.